The 28 T cell receptor beta chains listed next were all sequenced from one sample in a study of shared clonotypes between healthy human individuals. TCRdb keeps only in-frame clones here, not all; method: immunoSEQ multiplex PCR. Among roughly 2 million clones, around 95% were seen once, and the ten largest hold approximately 0.13%. Sequenced material: naive CD4+ T cells sorted from blood. Sample subset: CD45RA+ positively selected. These receptors all come from a man in his late teens or twenties in good health.

The chain is built from TRBV18 and TRBJ2-7, with 12 bases matching TRBD2. V gave up 2 bases and J gave up 1 base; unmatched junction bases: 6. This CDR3 comprises 17 residues. Germline CDR1 KGHSH, CDR2 LQKENI. Here the CDR3 DNA reads TGTGCCAGCTCACCAAGAGGACTAGCGGGACTTTCCTACGAGCAGTACTTC. Its protein product is CASSPRGLAGLSYEQYF.

The V gene is TRBV5-1, the J gene TRBJ2-3; tentatively, D is TRBD2 (5 bases). V lost 1 base and J lost 2, with 11 bases in between. The CDR3 runs 15 residues. Germline V lookup: CDR1 SGHRS, CDR2 YFSETQ. As DNA, the CDR3 is TGCGCCAGCAGCTTGTCCGGGATCCTCACAGATACGCAGTATTTT. Translation: CASSLSGILTDTQYF. The variable domain in full, with the rest retrieved from reference TRBV5-1 and TRBJ2-3, is KAGVTQTPRYLIKTRGQQVTLSCSPISGHRSVSWYQQTPGQGLQFLFEYFSETQRNKGNFPGRFSGRQFSNSRSEMNVSTLELGDSALYLCASSLSGILTDTQYFGPGTRLTVL.

The chain joins TRBV6-1 to TRBJ2-3; D may match TRBD1 or TRBD2 (5 bases each). CDR1 is MNHNS, CDR2 SASEGT, per germline. This CDR3 has 13 residues. V shed 8 bases and J shed 2 bases, with 11 bases lying between them. The CDR3 DNA reads TGTGCCAGCGGGGGTTGGGTCACAGATACGCAGTATTTT. Protein sequence: CASGGWVTDTQYF.

The rearrangement joins TRBV6-5 to TRBJ1-2; D ambiguous. Germline V gene sequence: CDR1 MNHEY, CDR2 SVGAGI. This CDR3 comprises 10 residues. The V and J ends lost 5 bases and 5 bases respectively, with 3 bases between them. The CDR3 spells CASSEYGYTF. The CDR3 coding sequence is TGTGCCAGCAGTGAGTATGGCTACACCTTC.

This chain connects TRBV6-6 to TRBJ2-2; D unclear. Trimming shortened V by 5 bases and J by 4 bases, and 17 bases separated the two germline ends. CDR1 and CDR2 from the germline V gene are MNHNY and SVGAGI (reference sequence). This CDR3 has 16 residues. CDR3 DNA: TGTGCCAGCAGTCCCCCCATGGTGTGGAGCACCGGGGAGCTGTTTTTT. As protein: CASSPPMVWSTGELFF.

This clone was seen just once. The same CDR3 can be traced to other DNA sequences in this sample. This chain connects TRBV6-5 to TRBJ1-6; D is unresolved. Germline CDR1 reads MNHEY; CDR2 reads SVGAGI. The ends were cut back, 6 bases at V and 4 bases at J, with 4 bases in the middle. This CDR3 is 12 amino acids long. The CDR3 loop reads CASSPYNSPLHF. Here the CDR3 DNA reads TGTGCCAGCAGCCCATATAATTCACCCCTCCACTTT.

Concerning this clone: Other DNA sequences in this sample translate to the same CDR3. V gene TRBV5-1 combines with J gene TRBJ2-7, with 9 bases matching TRBD1. CDR1 and CDR2 (germline): SGHRS, YFSETQ. The CDR3 has 12 amino acids. The V and J ends lost 3 bases and 7 bases, in that order; junction bases with no gene match: 2. CDR3 nucleotides: TGCGCCAGCAGCTCGACAGGGGGGGAGCAGTACTTC. The encoded protein is CASSSTGGEQYF.

The rearrangement uses TRBV19 and TRBJ2-5; D might be TRBD1 (6 bases). This CDR3 is built from 14 residues. V lost 1 base to trimming and J lost 7 bases, with 13 bases between them. Germline CDR1 LNHDA, CDR2 SQIVND (reference sequence). The CDR3 spells CASSIAGTTGTQYF. The CDR3 coding sequence is TGTGCCAGTAGTATAGCGGGGACAACAGGGACCCAGTACTTC. The full variable domain, with the rest looked up from reference TRBV19 and TRBJ2-5, is DGGITQSPKYLFRKEGQNVTLSCEQNLNHDAMYWYRQDPGQGLRLIYYSQIVNDFQKGDIAEGYSVSREKKESFPLTVTSAQKNPTAFYLCASSIAGTTGTQYFGPGTRLLVL.

V is TRBV29-1 and J is TRBJ2-5; unclear D gene. The CDR3 spans 13 residues. V was cut by 4 bases and J by 2 bases, with 11 bases left in between. CDR1 SQVTM and CDR2 ANQGSEA come from the germline V gene. The CDR3 loop is CSVVGHLQETQYF. DNA of the CDR3: TGCAGCGTTGTCGGGCACCTACAAGAGACCCAGTACTTC.

This clone showed up just once. The rearrangement joins TRBV28 to TRBJ1-5; D is possibly TRBD1 (6 bases). Per germline, CDR1 MDHEN and CDR2 SYDVKM. Trimming took off 4 bases at V and 5 bases at J, with 18 bases between the two ends. This CDR3 is 16 amino acids long. The CDR3 nucleotides are TGTGCCAGCAGTTCGGCTGCGGCAGGGGCAGATCAGCCCCAGCATTTT. Protein product: CASSSAAAGADQPQHF.

The chain has TRBV11-3 and TRBJ2-1, with D possibly matching TRBD1 (6 bases). The germline V and J ends were trimmed by 6 bases and 2 bases, with 20 bases remaining between them. CDR3 length: 17 residues. The germline V gene encodes CDR1 SGHNT and CDR2 YENEEA. CDR3 in DNA: TGTGCCAGCAGTTCAAGTCAGGGGATGGCCCCCTACAATGAGCAGTTCTTC. Translating gives CASSSSQGMAPYNEQFF.

V usage is TRBV7-9 and J usage is TRBJ2-1, with 13 bases that match TRBD2. V dropped 5 bases and J dropped 7; count of bases not matched to a gene: 5. The germline gives CDR1 SEHNR, CDR2 FQNEAQ (reference sequence). CDR3 length: 15 residues. In DNA, the CDR3 is TGTGCCAGCAGCATACTAGCGGGAGGGCATAATGAGCAGTTCTTC. This sequence encodes CASSILAGGHNEQFF.

The chain links TRBV18 to TRBJ2-7; 8 nucleotides align to TRBD1. Germline assignment: CDR1 KGHSH and CDR2 LQKENI. This CDR3 region has 14 residues. V was clipped by 5 bases and J by 5 bases; unmatched bases: 8. The CDR3 region is CASSAQGDNNEQYF. The DNA of the CDR3 is TGTGCCAGCTCAGCACAGGGGGATAACAACGAGCAGTACTTC.

The V and J genes are TRBV5-1 and TRBJ1-2, with D possibly TRBD1 on 6 matching bases. The CDR3 length is 17 residues. Germline CDR1 and CDR2: SGHRS and YFSETQ. Trimming stripped 0 bases from V and 5 bases from J, with 20 bases between. This CDR3 is CASSLESAGEWRYGYTF. The CDR3 DNA reads TGCGCCAGCAGCTTGGAGTCGGCAGGGGAATGGCGATATGGCTACACCTTC. Based on the CDR3 plus reference TRBV5-1 and TRBJ1-2, the full variable domain is KAGVTQTPRYLIKTRGQQVTLSCSPISGHRSVSWYQQTPGQGLQFLFEYFSETQRNKGNFPGRFSGRQFSNSRSEMNVSTLELGDSALYLCASSLESAGEWRYGYTFGSGTRLTVV.

This clone occurred once. The chain's CDR3 is CASSRGGTGGGQPQHF. CDR3 bases: TGCGCCAGCAGCCGAGGAGGTACAGGGGGCGGTCAGCCCCAGCATTTT. The chain is built from TRBV4-1 and TRBJ1-5, with 9 bases that match TRBD1. From germline, CDR1 is MGHRA and CDR2 YSYEKL. V was clipped by 4 bases and J by 6 bases; unmatched bases: 10. The CDR3 length is 16 residues.

This sequence joins TRBV5-6 and TRBJ2-1; 10 nucleotides align to TRBD2. Germline loops: CDR1 SGHDT, CDR2 YYEEEE. V lost 2 bases, J lost 8 bases, and 10 bases stayed unmatched. This CDR3 has 16 amino acids. As DNA, the CDR3 is TGTGCCAGCAGCTTCTTCGAGCGGGGGGGCCAGGATGAGCAGTTCTTC. Translation: CASSFFERGGQDEQFF. Using reference TRBV5-6 and TRBJ2-1 for the parts outside the CDR3, the full variable domain is DAGVTQSPTHLIKTRGQQVTLRCSPKSGHDTVSWYQQALGQGPQFIFQYYEEEERQRGNFPDRFSGHQFPNYSSELNVNALLLGDSALYLCASSFFERGGQDEQFFGPGTRLTVL.

This chain joins TRBV10-3 and TRBJ1-6, with 8 bases lining up with TRBD1. With V trimmed by 6 bases and J by 6 bases, 4 bases remained unmatched. The length of the CDR3 is 14 residues. CDR1 and CDR2 (germline): ENHRY, SYGVKD. The CDR3 DNA sequence: TGTGCCATCAGAGCAACAGGGGGTAATTCACCCCTCCACTTT. This gives the protein CAIRATGGNSPLHF.

The gene calls are TRBV29-1 and TRBJ2-1, with 14 nucleotides matching TRBD2. This CDR3 has 16 amino acids. V dropped 6 bases and J dropped 3; count of bases not matched to a gene: 7. From germline, CDR1 is SQVTM and CDR2 ANQGSEA. CDR3 loop: CSVGGTSGGFYNEQFF. Written as DNA, the CDR3 is TGCAGCGTCGGAGGGACTAGCGGGGGATTCTACAATGAGCAGTTCTTC.

The chain has TRBV27 and TRBJ1-1; D is perhaps TRBD1 (5 bases). The CDR3 consists of 14 residues. Trimming removed 5 bases from V and 6 bases from J, with 16 bases in between. Germline V CDR1 and CDR2: MNHEY, SMNVEV (reference sequence). CDR3 coding DNA: TGTGCCAGCAGTGGGGCCCTTGGACACTCTGAAGCTTTCTTT. It is translated as CASSGALGHSEAFF.

This chain links TRBV2 with TRBJ1-5, with D hard to call. CDR3 length: 12 residues. The V end lost 2 bases, the J end lost 9 bases, and 8 bases lay between the germline ends. Per the germline V gene, CDR1 is SNHLY and CDR2 is FYNNEI. The CDR3 sequence: CASSERPWPQHF. CDR3 sequence (DNA): TGTGCCAGCAGTGAACGGCCCTGGCCCCAGCATTTT.

The V call is TRBV18, the J call TRBJ1-2; D is perhaps TRBD1 (5 bases). The CDR3 loop spans 15 amino acids. The V and J ends lost 1 base and 3 bases respectively, with 12 bases between them. Germline V CDR1 and CDR2: KGHSH, LQKENI. This CDR3 is CASSPRQGDYYGYTF. The CDR3 DNA reads TGTGCCAGCTCACCACGTCAAGGGGACTACTATGGCTACACCTTC.

V is TRBV7-9 and J is TRBJ1-2; D is possibly TRBD1 (5 bases). CDR3 length equals 13 residues. The germline V and J ends were trimmed by 4 bases and 4 bases, with 10 bases remaining between them. Germline lookup yields CDR1 SEHNR and CDR2 FQNEAQ (reference sequence). CDR3 in DNA: TGTGCCAGCAGCTCGAGACAGCTCTATGGCTACACCTTC. This sequence encodes CASSSRQLYGYTF.

This sequence joins TRBV10-1 and TRBJ2-7; maybe TRBD1 (5 bases). The CDR3 is made up of 16 amino acids. Germline V CDR1 and CDR2: WNHNN, SYGVQD (reference sequence). Deletions cut 8 bases from V and 4 bases from J, with 24 bases between. The CDR3 region has the DNA TGCGCCAGCTTCCGCGGTCTACAGGAACTTACTTACGAGCAGTACTTC. Protein product: CASFRGLQELTYEQYF.

The chain recombines TRBV6-5 with TRBJ2-3; 8 nucleotides align to TRBD2. The CDR3 is made up of 15 amino acids. Germline-derived CDR1 and CDR2 are MNHEY and SVGAGI. V gave up 6 bases and J gave up 4 bases; unmatched junction bases: 9. The CDR3 protein is CASRNVGGAPDTQYF. The CDR3 DNA reads TGTGCCAGCAGAAACGTCGGGGGGGCCCCAGATACGCAGTATTTT.

The chain employs TRBV30 and TRBJ2-7, with TRBD2 as a possible D gene (6 bases). The germline V and J ends were trimmed by 3 bases and 0 bases, with 15 bases remaining between them. CDR1 and CDR2 from the germline V gene are GTSNPN and SVGIG (reference sequence). This CDR3 is 15 amino acids long. CDR3 bases: TGTGCCTGGAGGGGGGGAAGTCACAGCTCCTACGAGCAGTACTTC. Translated: CAWRGGSHSSYEQYF.

This clone was seen only a few times. DNA for the CDR3: TGTGCCAGCAGATGGGCATACAGGGGGACGAATTCACCCCTCCACTTT. Translated, it gives CASRWAYRGTNSPLHF. The genes are TRBV28 and TRBJ1-6, with 8 bases matching TRBD1. Germline loops: CDR1 MDHEN, CDR2 SYDVKM. Unmatched junction bases numbered 11, after V lost 6 bases and J lost 7 bases. This CDR3 is built from 16 residues. The variable domain in full, with the rest retrieved from reference TRBV28 and TRBJ1-6, is DVKVTQSSRYLVKRTGEKVFLECVQDMDHENMFWYRQDPGLGLRLIYFSYDVKMKEKGDIPEGYSVSREKKERFSLILESASTNQTSMYLCASRWAYRGTNSPLHFGNGTRLTVT.

The chain combines TRBV5-6 with TRBJ1-4; a possible D gene is TRBD1 (6 bases). V shed 1 base and J shed 8 bases, with 15 bases lying between them. The CDR3 loop spans 15 amino acids. The germline V gene has CDR1 SGHDT and CDR2 YYEEEE. CDR3 in amino acids: CASSLRSQGYEKLFF. The CDR3 DNA follows: TGTGCCAGCAGCTTGAGGTCCCAGGGGTACGAAAAACTGTTTTTT.

The chain joins TRBV7-2 to TRBJ2-2; D is unclear. The ends were cut back, 2 bases at V and 4 bases at J, with 8 bases in the middle. The CDR3 extends over 14 amino acids. Germline CDR1 SGHTA, CDR2 FQGNSA. The CDR3 coding sequence is TGTGCCAGCAGCTTAAATTGGCTCACCGGGGAGCTGTTTTTT. Translating gives CASSLNWLTGELFF.